This record looks at one T cell receptor beta chain sequence and its context. V lost 2 bases, J lost 3 bases, and 7 bases lay in between. CDR3 length: 13 residues. In germline, CDR1 is MNHEY, CDR2 SMNVEV (reference sequence). This entry comes from a study of blood T cell repertoires in COVID-19. About the study: PBMCs, B-cell-depleted T cells, or T cells provided the cDNA or gDNA that made up the material.

TCRdb's copy holds only in-frame clones and misses some; the assay was immunoSEQ multiplex PCR. Among fewer than 250,000 clones, 84% were seen once, and the ten largest hold approximately 6.8%. The participants were between roughly 18 and 100 years old and came from under 25 US areas. The material sequenced was PBMCs or T cells enriched from blood (not recorded which). The V gene is TRBV27, the J gene TRBJ1-1; the D is unclear. The receptor comes from a woman aged 40 to 50 who had recovered from COVID-19. The CDR3 sequence is CASSLTQDTEAFF. CDR3 nucleotides: TGTGCCAGCAGTTTAACCCAGGACACTGAAGCTTTCTTT.